A selection of T cell receptor beta chains follows, all from one sample in a study of shared clonotypes between healthy human individuals. This table comes from immunoSEQ multiplex PCR, and its TCRdb copy is limited to in-frame clones, with some not included. There are about 340,000 clones in the sample; around 67% occur only once, and 10% lies in the top ten. Sequenced: memory CD4+ T cells sorted from blood. These receptors were collected from a man under 40 in good health. The CDR3 runs from the conserved cysteine through the conserved F or W. Each record gives: J gene, clone size, V gene, D gene, CDR3 protein, CDR3 DNA. The D gene is left open where the match is weak. Size is omitted from some rows. Given values are once, few, many or a class for expanded clones.

>TRBJ1-2|once|TRBV27|TRBD1
CASSRDRGLVGYTF
TGTGCCAGCAGCCGCGACAGGGGCTTGGTTGGCTACACCTTC
>TRBJ1-5|few|TRBV19|NA
CASSIMGDSNQPQHF
TGTGCCAGTAGTATAATGGGTGATAGCAATCAGCCCCAGCATTTT
>TRBJ2-1|NA|TRBV11-1|NA
CASSLPYNEQFF
TGTGCCAGCAGCTTGCCCTACAATGAGCAGTTCTTC
>TRBJ2-3|NA|TRBV10-3|NA
CAIRGKSTDTQYF
TGTGCCATCAGGGGCAAGAGCACAGATACGCAGTATTTT
>TRBJ2-3|NA|TRBV25-1|NA
CASSEYSSPADTQYF
TGTGCCAGCAGTGAATACTCTTCCCCGGCAGATACGCAGTATTTT
>TRBJ2-1|once|TRBV6-5|NA
CASSYESGGNEQFF
TGTGCCAGCAGTTACGAGTCCGGGGGAAATGAGCAGTTCTTC
>TRBJ2-3|NA|TRBV4-1|NA
CASSQGISVGTQYF
TGCGCCAGCAGCCAAGGAATATCAGTGGGTACGCAGTATTTT
>TRBJ2-1|NA|TRBV28|NA
CASSLYQDQSPEQFF
TGTGCCAGCAGTTTATACCAGGACCAGTCTCCCGAGCAGTTCTTC
>TRBJ2-1|few|TRBV27|NA
CASSSTSAARGEQFF
TGTGCCAGCAGTTCGACATCAGCGGCGAGGGGCGAGCAGTTCTTC
>TRBJ1-1|NA|TRBV5-1|TRBD1
CASSLVQGDTEAFF
TGCGCCAGCAGCTTGGTTCAGGGGGACACTGAAGCTTTCTTT
>TRBJ1-2|few|TRBV9|NA
CASSPQLGGYTF
TGTGCCAGCAGCCCGCAACTAGGAGGCTACACCTTC
>TRBJ2-1|NA|TRBV5-8|TRBD2
CASSLGVTSGNEQFF
TGTGCCAGCAGCTTGGGGGTGACTAGCGGGAACGAGCAGTTCTTC
>TRBJ2-3|once|TRBV19|NA
CASSLTDTQYF
TGTGCCAGTAGTTTGACAGATACGCAGTATTTT
>TRBJ2-7|few|TRBV9|TRBD1
CASSVGDSNTYEQYF
TGTGCCAGCAGCGTAGGGGACAGCAATACCTACGAGCAGTACTTC
>TRBJ2-7|NA|TRBV27|TRBD1
CASSLRQGAHEQYF
TGTGCCAGCAGTCTGAGACAGGGGGCGCACGAGCAGTACTTC
>TRBJ2-1|NA|TRBV28|TRBD1
CASSSQGARSYNEQFF
TGTGCCAGCAGTTCCCAGGGGGCCCGGTCCTACAATGAGCAGTTCTTC
>TRBJ1-3|NA|TRBV27|NA
CASSYKERPGNTIYF
TGTGCCAGCAGTTATAAGGAAAGACCAGGAAACACCATATATTTT
>TRBJ2-2|NA|TRBV5-1|NA
CASSPGVLNTGELFF
TGCGCCAGCAGCCCGGGGGTCTTGAACACCGGGGAGCTGTTTTTT
>TRBJ1-2|NA|TRBV5-4|TRBD1
CASSRTGTNYGYTF
TGTGCCAGCAGCCGGACAGGGACTAACTATGGCTACACCTTC
>TRBJ1-6|NA|TRBV6-5|NA
CASSLKPGTVNSPLHF
TGTGCCAGCAGTTTAAAACCCGGGACCGTCAATTCACCCCTCCACTTT
>TRBJ2-2|NA|TRBV2|NA
CASTGALNTGELFF
TGTGCCAGCACCGGGGCCCTGAACACCGGGGAGCTGTTTTTT
>TRBJ2-7|few|TRBV28|NA
CASSLAGSNYEQYF
TGTGCCAGCAGTTTAGCCGGGAGTAACTACGAGCAGTACTTC
>TRBJ2-1|many|TRBV2|NA
CASSAYAEQFF
TGTGCCAGCAGTGCTTATGCTGAGCAGTTCTTC
>TRBJ2-7|NA|TRBV18|NA
CASSESSYEQYF
TGTGCCAGCTCAGAAAGCTCCTACGAGCAGTACTTC
>TRBJ1-1|NA|TRBV7-9|NA
CASSLGHIMNTEAFF
TGTGCCAGCAGCTTAGGACACATCATGAACACTGAAGCTTTCTTT
>TRBJ2-2|NA|TRBV13|TRBD2
CASSLTSGTGELFF
TGTGCCAGCAGCCTGACTAGCGGTACCGGGGAGCTGTTTTTT
>TRBJ1-1|NA|TRBV5-4|NA
CASSLGVGEAFF
TGTGCCAGCAGCTTGGGCGTTGGTGAAGCTTTCTTT
>TRBJ2-3|NA|TRBV11-2|NA
CASSSDGRGTDTQYF
TGTGCCAGCAGCTCCGACGGCAGGGGCACAGATACGCAGTATTTT
>TRBJ2-2|NA|TRBV2|TRBD1
CASRAGQGNTGELFF
TGTGCCAGCAGGGCGGGACAGGGAAACACCGGGGAGCTGTTTTTT